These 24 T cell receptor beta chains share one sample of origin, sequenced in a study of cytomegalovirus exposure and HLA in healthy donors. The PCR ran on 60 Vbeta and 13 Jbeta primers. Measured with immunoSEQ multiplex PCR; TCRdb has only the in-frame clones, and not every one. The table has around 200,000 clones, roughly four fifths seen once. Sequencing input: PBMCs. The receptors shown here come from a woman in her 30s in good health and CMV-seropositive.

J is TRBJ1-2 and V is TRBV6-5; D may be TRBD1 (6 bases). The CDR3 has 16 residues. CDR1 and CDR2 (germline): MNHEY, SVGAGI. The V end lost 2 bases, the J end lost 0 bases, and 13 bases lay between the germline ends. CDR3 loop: CASSYQGRDPNYGYTF. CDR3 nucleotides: TGTGCCAGCAGTTACCAGGGGAGGGATCCTAACTATGGCTACACCTTC.

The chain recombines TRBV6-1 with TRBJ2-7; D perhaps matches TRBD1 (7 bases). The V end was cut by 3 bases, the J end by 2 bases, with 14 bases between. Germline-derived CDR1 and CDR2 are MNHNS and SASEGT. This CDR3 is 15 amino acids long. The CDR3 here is CASSDWEDRTYEQYF. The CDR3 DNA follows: TGTGCCAGCAGTGATTGGGAGGACAGGACCTACGAGCAGTACTTC.

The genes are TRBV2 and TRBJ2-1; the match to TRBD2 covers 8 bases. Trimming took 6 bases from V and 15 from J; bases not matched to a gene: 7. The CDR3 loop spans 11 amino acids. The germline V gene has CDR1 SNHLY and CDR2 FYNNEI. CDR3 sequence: CASSGGASLFF. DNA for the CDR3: TGTGCCAGCAGCGGGGGGGCCTCGCTGTTCTTC.

CDR3 sequence reads: CASSQDIGGIGNEQYF. The DNA for the CDR3 is TGCGCCAGCAGCCAAGATATCGGGGGTATAGGAAACGAGCAGTACTTC. V and J are TRBV4-3 and TRBJ2-7; D is perhaps TRBD2 (6 bases). The CDR3 loop spans 16 amino acids. Germline CDR1 reads LGHNA; CDR2 reads YSLEER. V lost 0 bases to trimming and J lost 5 bases, with 17 bases between them.

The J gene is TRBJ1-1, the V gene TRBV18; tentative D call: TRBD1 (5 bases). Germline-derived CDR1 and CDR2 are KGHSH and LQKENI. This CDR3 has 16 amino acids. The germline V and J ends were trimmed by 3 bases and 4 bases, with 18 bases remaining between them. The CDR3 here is CASSPKISQGGTEAFF. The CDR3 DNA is TGTGCCAGCTCACCGAAGATTTCCCAGGGTGGCACTGAAGCTTTCTTT. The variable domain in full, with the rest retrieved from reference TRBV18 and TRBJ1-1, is NAGVMQNPRHLVRRRGQEARLRCSPMKGHSHVYWYRQLPEEGLKFMVYLQKENIIDESGMPKERFSAEFPKEGPSILRIQQVVRGDSAAYFCASSPKISQGGTEAFFGQGTRLTVV.

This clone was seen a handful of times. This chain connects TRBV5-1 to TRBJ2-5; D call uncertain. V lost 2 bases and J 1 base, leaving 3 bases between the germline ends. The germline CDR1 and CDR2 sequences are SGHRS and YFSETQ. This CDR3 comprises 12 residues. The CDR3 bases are TGCGCCAGCAGCTTCTCCCAAGAGACCCAGTACTTC. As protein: CASSFSQETQYF.

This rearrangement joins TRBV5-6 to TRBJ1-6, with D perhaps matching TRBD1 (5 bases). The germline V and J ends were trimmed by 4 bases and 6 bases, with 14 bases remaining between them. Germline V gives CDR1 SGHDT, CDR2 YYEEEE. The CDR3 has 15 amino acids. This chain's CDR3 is CASSVTVGGNSPLHF. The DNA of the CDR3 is TGTGCCAGCAGCGTAACGGTCGGGGGTAATTCACCCCTCCACTTT.

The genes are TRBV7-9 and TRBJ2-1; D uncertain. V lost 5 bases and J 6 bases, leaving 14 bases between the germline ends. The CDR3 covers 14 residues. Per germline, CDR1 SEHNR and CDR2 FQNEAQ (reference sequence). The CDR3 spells CASSPASMVNEQFF. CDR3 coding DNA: TGTGCCAGCAGCCCCGCCAGTATGGTCAATGAGCAGTTCTTC.

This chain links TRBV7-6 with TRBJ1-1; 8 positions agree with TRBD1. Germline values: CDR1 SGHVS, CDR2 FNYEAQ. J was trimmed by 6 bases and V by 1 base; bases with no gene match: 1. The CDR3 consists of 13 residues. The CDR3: CASSLDRGAEAFF. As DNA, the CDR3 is TGTGCCAGCAGCTTAGACAGGGGGGCTGAAGCTTTCTTT.

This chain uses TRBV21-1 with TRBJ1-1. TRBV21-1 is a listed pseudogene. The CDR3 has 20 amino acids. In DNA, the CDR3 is TGTGCCAGCAGCAAAGGCTACTCGACGGGAACTCTTAACTTGAACACTGAAGCTTTCTTT. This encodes CASSKGYSTGTLNLNTEAFF.

The CDR3 sequence is CASSLDRGTYGYTF. In DNA form, the CDR3 reads TGTGCCAGCAGCTTGGACAGGGGTACCTATGGCTACACCTTC. V and J are TRBV5-4 and TRBJ1-2; 7 bases fit TRBD1. V lost 0 bases, J lost 4 bases, and 3 bases stayed unmatched. The CDR3 has 14 amino acids. CDR1 and CDR2 (germline): SGHNT, YYREEE (reference sequence).

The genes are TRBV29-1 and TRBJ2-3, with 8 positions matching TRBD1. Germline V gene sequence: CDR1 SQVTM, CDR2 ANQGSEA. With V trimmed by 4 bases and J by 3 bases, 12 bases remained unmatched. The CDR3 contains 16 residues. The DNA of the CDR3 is TGCAGCGTTGTCCCAATGGGGCAGGGGGCAACAGATACGCAGTATTTT. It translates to CSVVPMGQGATDTQYF.

CDR3 bases: TGTGCCAGCAGCCTATCTACGGGGGACGGCTACACCTTC. This gives the protein CASSLSTGDGYTF. V usage is TRBV5-6 and J usage is TRBJ1-2; a possible D gene is TRBD1 (5 bases). CDR1 and CDR2 (germline): SGHDT, YYEEEE. This CDR3 is 13 amino acids long. The ends were cut back, 4 bases at V and 8 bases at J, with 15 bases in the middle.

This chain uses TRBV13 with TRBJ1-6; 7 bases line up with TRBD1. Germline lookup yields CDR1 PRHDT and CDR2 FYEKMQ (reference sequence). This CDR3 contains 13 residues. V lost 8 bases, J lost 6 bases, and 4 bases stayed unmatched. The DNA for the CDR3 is TGTGCCAGCCGACAGGGTTTTAATTCACCCCTCCACTTT. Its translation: CASRQGFNSPLHF. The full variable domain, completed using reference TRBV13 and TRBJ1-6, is AAGVIQSPRHLIKEKRETATLKCYPIPRHDTVYWYQQGPGQDPQFLISFYEKMQSDKGSIPDRFSAQQFSDYHSELNMSSLELGDSALYFCASRQGFNSPLHFGNGTRLTVT.

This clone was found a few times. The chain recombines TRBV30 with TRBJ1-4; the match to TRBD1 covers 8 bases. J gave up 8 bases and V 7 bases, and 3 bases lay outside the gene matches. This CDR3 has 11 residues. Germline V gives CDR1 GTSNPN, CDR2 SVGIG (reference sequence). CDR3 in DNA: TGTGCCTCCGGGACAGGAGAAAAACTGTTTTTT. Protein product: CASGTGEKLFF. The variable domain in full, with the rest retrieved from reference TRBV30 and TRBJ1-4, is SQTIHQWPATLVQPVGSPLSLECTVEGTSNPNLYWYRQAAGRGLQLLFYSVGIGQISSEVPQNLSASRPQDRQFILSSKKLLLSDSGFYLCASGTGEKLFFGSGTQLSVL.

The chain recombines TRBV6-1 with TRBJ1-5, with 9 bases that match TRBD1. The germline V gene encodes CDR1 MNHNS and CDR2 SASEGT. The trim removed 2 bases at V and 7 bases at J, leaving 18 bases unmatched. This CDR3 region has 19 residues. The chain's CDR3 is CASSESQTKTTGGGQPQHF. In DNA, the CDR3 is TGTGCCAGCAGTGAATCCCAAACAAAGACAACAGGGGGCGGGCAGCCCCAGCATTTT.

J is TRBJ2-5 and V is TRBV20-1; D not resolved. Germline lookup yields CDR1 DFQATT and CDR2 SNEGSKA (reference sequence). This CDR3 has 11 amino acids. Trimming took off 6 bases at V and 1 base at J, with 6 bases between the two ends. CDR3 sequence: CSARIQETQYF. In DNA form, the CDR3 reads TGCAGTGCCAGGATCCAAGAGACCCAGTACTTC.

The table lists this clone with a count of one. This CDR3 is CASRLAGDPETQYF. For the CDR3, the DNA is TGTGCCAGTCGGCTAGCGGGCGATCCGGAGACCCAGTACTTC. The chain employs TRBV7-9 and TRBJ2-5; 8 positions agree with TRBD2. CDR3 length: 14 residues. Trimming took 9 bases from V and 5 from J; bases not matched to a gene: 11. Germline V CDR1 and CDR2: SEHNR, FQNEAQ (reference sequence).

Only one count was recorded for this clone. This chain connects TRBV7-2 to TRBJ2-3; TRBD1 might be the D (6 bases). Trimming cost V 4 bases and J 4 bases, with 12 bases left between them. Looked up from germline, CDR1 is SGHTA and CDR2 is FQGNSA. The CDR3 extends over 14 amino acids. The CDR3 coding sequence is TGTGCCAGCAGCTACACCTCAGGGGCAGATACGCAGTATTTT. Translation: CASSYTSGADTQYF.

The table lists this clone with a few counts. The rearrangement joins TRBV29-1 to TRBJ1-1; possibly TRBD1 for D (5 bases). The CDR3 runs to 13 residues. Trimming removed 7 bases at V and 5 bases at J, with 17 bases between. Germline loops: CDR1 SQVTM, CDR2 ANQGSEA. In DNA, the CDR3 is TGCAGCGCCGGCGGGGCCGATTGGACTGAAGCTTTCTTT. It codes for CSAGGADWTEAFF.

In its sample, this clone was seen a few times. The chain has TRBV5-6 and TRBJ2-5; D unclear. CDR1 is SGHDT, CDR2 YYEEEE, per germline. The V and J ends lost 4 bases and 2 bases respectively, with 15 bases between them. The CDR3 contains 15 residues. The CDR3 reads CASSPRLMVQETQYF. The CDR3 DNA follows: TGTGCCAGCAGCCCTCGACTTATGGTACAAGAGACCCAGTACTTC. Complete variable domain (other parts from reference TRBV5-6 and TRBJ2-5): DAGVTQSPTHLIKTRGQQVTLRCSPKSGHDTVSWYQQALGQGPQFIFQYYEEEERQRGNFPDRFSGHQFPNYSSELNVNALLLGDSALYLCASSPRLMVQETQYFGPGTRLLVL.

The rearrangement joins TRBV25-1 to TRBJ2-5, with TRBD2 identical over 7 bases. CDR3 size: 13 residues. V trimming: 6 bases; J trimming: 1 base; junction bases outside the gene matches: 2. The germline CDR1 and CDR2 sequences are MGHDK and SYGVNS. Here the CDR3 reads CASRLAGQETQYF. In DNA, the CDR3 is TGTGCCAGCAGATTAGCGGGCCAAGAGACCCAGTACTTC.

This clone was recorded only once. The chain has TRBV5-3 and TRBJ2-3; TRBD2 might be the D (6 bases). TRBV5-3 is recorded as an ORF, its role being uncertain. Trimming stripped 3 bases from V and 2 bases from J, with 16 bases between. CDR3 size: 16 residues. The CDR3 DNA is TGTGCCAGAAGCTGGGCTTATAGCGGACCCACAGATACGCAGTATTTT. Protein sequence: CARSWAYSGPTDTQYF.

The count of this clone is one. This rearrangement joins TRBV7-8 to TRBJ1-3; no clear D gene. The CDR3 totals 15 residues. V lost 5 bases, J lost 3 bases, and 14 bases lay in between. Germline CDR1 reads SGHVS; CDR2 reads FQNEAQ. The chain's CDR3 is CASSALGSVGNTIYF. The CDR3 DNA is TGTGCCAGCAGCGCGCTCGGAAGCGTTGGAAACACCATATATTTT.